These 6 T cell receptor beta chains came from one sample sequenced in a study of response to subunit inactivated influenza vaccine. TCRdb reanalysed the RT-PCR reads using MiXCR and keeps one entry per CDR3 protein. The sample has approximately 570,000 distinct CDR3 sequences, less than 10% seen once. The material sequenced was PBMCs from blood, taken roughly 24 months after vaccination. The receptors were sampled from a man aged 50 to 75 who received an inactivated influenza vaccine.

This clonotype was counted at least ten times. One end of the junction does not line up with germline, which may come from a read error. This chain links TRBV4-2 with TRBJ2-7, with D possibly being TRBD2 (6 bases). Germline V gene data show CDR1 as LGHNA and CDR2 as YNFKEQ. This CDR3 has 15 amino acids. The chain's CDR3 is CASSQDPSVSYEQYF. CDR3 coding DNA: TGTGCCAGCAGTCAAGACCCTAGCGTCTCCTACGAGCAGTACTTC.

This clonotype was detected many times. This chain connects TRBV6-2 or TRBV6-3 to TRBJ2-1, with TRBD2 matching 15 bases. CDR3 length: 18 amino acids. V lost 3 bases and J lost 5; bases outside the gene matches: 8. In germline, CDR1 is MNHEY, CDR2 SVGEGT. The CDR3 coding sequence is TGTGCCAGCAGTTATAGCGGACTAGCGGGAGGGCCACACAATGAGCAGTTCTTC. It translates to CASSYSGLAGGPHNEQFF.

This clonotype was seen repeatedly, ten times or more. The V gene is TRBV20-1, the J gene TRBJ2-1; 13 bases match TRBD2. Trimming cost V 6 bases and J 4 bases; bases outside gene matches: 9. CDR1 is DFQATT, CDR2 SNEGSKA, per germline (reference sequence). CDR3 length: 16 residues. CDR3 DNA: TGCAGTGCAGAACCGGGACTAGCGGGACTGTACAATGAGCAGTTCTTC. Protein: CSAEPGLAGLYNEQFF.

This chain connects TRBV20-1 to TRBJ2-1; 13 bases are shared with TRBD2. The CDR3 sequence is 17 residues long. Germline trimming cut 3 bases from V and 3 bases from J; bases unmatched to any gene: 8. CDR1 is DFQATT, CDR2 SNEGSKA, per germline (reference sequence). Written as DNA, the CDR3 is TGCAGTGCTAGTCCGGGACTAGCGGGAAGAAACTACAATGAGCAGTTCTTC. It yields the protein CSASPGLAGRNYNEQFF.

This clonotype was detected only a few times. The germline gene is not matched at one end of the junction; a read error may be the cause. The J gene is TRBJ1-5, the V gene TRBV5-1, with D possibly TRBD1 on 5 matching bases. Germline CDR1 is SGHRS and CDR2 is YFSETQ. This CDR3 has 14 residues. The CDR3 DNA reads as TGCGCCAGCAGCAAAGGGACCGGCAACCAGCCCCAGCATTTT. Translation gives CASSKGTGNQPQHF.

The chain uses TRBV5-1 and TRBJ2-6; D not resolved. Germline V gene lookup returns CDR1 SGHRS and CDR2 YFSETQ. V dropped 3 bases and J dropped 2 bases, with 6 bases sitting between them. CDR3 length: 14 residues. The CDR3 region is CASSWETGANVLTF. CDR3 in DNA: TGCGCCAGCAGCTGGGAAACTGGGGCCAACGTCCTGACTTTC.